This paragraph reports one T cell receptor (beta chain). Its antigen is not known. Assayed TCR templates numbered 90,000 to 100,000 for each sample. Measured with immunoSEQ multiplex PCR; TCRdb has only the in-frame clones, and not every one. The sample consists of some 96,000 clones, 91% of them appearing once. The data stem from a study of siplizumab effects on memory and regulatory T cells. Study-level points and caveats: Of the proliferating CD4+ or CD8+ clones, roughly 80-95% lacked a naive or memory phenotype that could be assigned. Treg origin accounted for an average of roughly 65% of mappable alloreactive CD4+ clones with siplizumab and about 27% in controls. There appeared to be greater diversity in naive T cells than in memory cells, and naive T cells seemed major contributors to the alloresponse.

Sequenced sample: CD4+ T cells sorted from blood. This clonotype originated in a human donor in good health.

This CDR3 reads CASSGTSEPTDTQYF. For the CDR3, the DNA is TGTGCCAGCAGCGGGACTAGCGAGCCCACAGATACGCAGTATTTT. The chain links TRBV4-2 to TRBJ2-3; 10 nucleotides line up with TRBD2. Germline V gene data show CDR1 as LGHNA and CDR2 as YNFKEQ. The CDR3 contains 15 residues. Losses at the gene ends were 5 bases for V and 2 bases for J; bases not matched to a gene: 4.